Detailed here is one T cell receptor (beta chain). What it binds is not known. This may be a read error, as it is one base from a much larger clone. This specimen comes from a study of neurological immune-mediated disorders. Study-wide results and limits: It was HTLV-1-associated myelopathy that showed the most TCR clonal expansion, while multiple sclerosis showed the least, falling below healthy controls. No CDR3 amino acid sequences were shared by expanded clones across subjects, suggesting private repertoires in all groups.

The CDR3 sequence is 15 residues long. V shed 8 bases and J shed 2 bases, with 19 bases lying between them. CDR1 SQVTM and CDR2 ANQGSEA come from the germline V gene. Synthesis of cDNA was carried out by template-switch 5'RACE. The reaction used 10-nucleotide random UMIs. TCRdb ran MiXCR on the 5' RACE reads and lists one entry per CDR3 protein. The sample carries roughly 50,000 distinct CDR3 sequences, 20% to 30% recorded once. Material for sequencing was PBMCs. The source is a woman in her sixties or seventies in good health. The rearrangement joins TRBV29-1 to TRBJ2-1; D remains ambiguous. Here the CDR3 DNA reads TGCAGCATTGCGAGGCTAGAAGGGCCCTACAATGAGCAGTTCTTC. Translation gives CSIARLEGPYNEQFF.